The rows below give T cell receptor beta chains drawn from one sample of a study of blood T cell repertoires in COVID-19. Using immunoSEQ multiplex PCR, the repertoire was profiled, and TCRdb retains in-frame clones only, with some absent. The sample contains approximately 150,000 clones, 84% of which appear only once. The sequencing input was peripheral blood. The receptors here all came from a woman over 75 with COVID-19, enrolled during active disease. Both conserved end residues are part of each CDR3. D genes are given only for firm matches. Some rows have no size entry. The others give once, few or many, or a class for an expanded clone.

DNA: TGTGCCAGCAGTCTCCGGGACAGGGGGCGCACCGGGGAGCTGTTTTTT
CDR3: CASSLRDRGRTGELFF
D: TRBD1
size: NA
V: TRBV6-2/TRBV6-3
J: TRBJ2-2

DNA: TGTGCCACCCGTCCCCCAAGCGCCTACGAGCAGTACTTC
CDR3: CATRPPSAYEQYF
D: NA
size: NA
V: TRBV12-1
J: TRBJ2-7

DNA: TGTGCCAGCAGCGTAGGGGGACTAGCGGGAGTAGAGACCCAGTACTTC
CDR3: CASSVGGLAGVETQYF
D: TRBD2
size: NA
V: TRBV9
J: TRBJ2-5

DNA: TGCGCCAGCAGCCCCCGCGGAGGGAAGGAAAAACTGTTTTTT
CDR3: CASSPRGGKEKLFF
D: NA
size: NA
V: TRBV5-1
J: TRBJ1-4

DNA: TGTGCCAGCAGCGGAGGGACTACAGAACCCCGCGATACGCAGTATTTT
CDR3: CASSGGTTEPRDTQYF
D: TRBD2
size: NA
V: TRBV5-4
J: TRBJ2-3

DNA: TGTGCCACCAGCCCCTCCCCGGGGAGGGAGACCCAGTACTTC
CDR3: CATSPSPGRETQYF
D: NA
size: NA
V: TRBV15
J: TRBJ2-5

DNA: TGTGCCAGCACCTCCCGGGACCACAGGGCCTCTTCCAGTACAGATACGCAGTATTTT
CDR3: CASTSRDHRASSSTDTQYF
D: NA
size: NA
V: TRBV21-1
J: TRBJ2-3

DNA: TGTGCCAGCTCAGCGATGACAGGGGGCGCCGGAAACACCATATATTTT
CDR3: CASSAMTGGAGNTIYF
D: TRBD1
size: NA
V: TRBV18
J: TRBJ1-3

DNA: TGTGCCACCAGCGGCGGAGCTTTCGCTGAAGCTTTCTTT
CDR3: CATSGGAFAEAFF
D: NA
size: few
V: TRBV15
J: TRBJ1-1

DNA: TGTGCCAGCAGTCCAGGGGACTATAATTCACCCCTCCACTTT
CDR3: CASSPGDYNSPLHF
D: NA
size: NA
V: TRBV6-6
J: TRBJ1-6

DNA: TGTGCCAGCAGTTCCTTAGGACGGGGAGAAAAACTGTTTTTT
CDR3: CASSSLGRGEKLFF
D: NA
size: NA
V: TRBV27
J: TRBJ1-4

DNA: TGTGCCAGCACCCGCACTAGCGGGGGGGCCAATGAGCAGTTCTTC
CDR3: CASTRTSGGANEQFF
D: TRBD2
size: NA
V: TRBV7-2
J: TRBJ2-1

DNA: TGCGCCAGCAGCTTGGTGGTCCTAGCGGGCACCGGGGAGCTGTTTTTT
CDR3: CASSLVVLAGTGELFF
D: TRBD2
size: few
V: TRBV5-1
J: TRBJ2-2

DNA: TGCGCCAGCAGCTCGAAACCCGGGACTAGCGGGAGAGGAACAGATACGCAGTATTTT
CDR3: CASSSKPGTSGRGTDTQYF
D: TRBD2
size: NA
V: TRBV5-1
J: TRBJ2-3

DNA: TGTGCCAGCAGTCCTCCCCGAAGGGGCCCCCGGTCAGATACGCAGTATTTT
CDR3: CASSPPRRGPRSDTQYF
D: NA
size: NA
V: TRBV25-1
J: TRBJ2-3

DNA: TGTGCCAGCAGTACGGGGGGACACGACGGCTACACCTTC
CDR3: CASSTGGHDGYTF
D: NA
size: NA
V: TRBV6-6
J: TRBJ1-2

DNA: TGTGCCAGCAGCGTAGGGGGACTAGCCCAAACAGATACGCAGTATTTT
CDR3: CASSVGGLAQTDTQYF
D: TRBD2
size: NA
V: TRBV9
J: TRBJ2-3

DNA: TGTGCCAGCAGTGAACATCGGACAGGCTACGAGCAGTACTTC
CDR3: CASSEHRTGYEQYF
D: TRBD1
size: NA
V: TRBV2
J: TRBJ2-7

DNA: TGTGCCAGCAGTTTGACAGGGATCTCTGGGGCCAACGTCCTGACTTTC
CDR3: CASSLTGISGANVLTF
D: TRBD1
size: NA
V: TRBV27
J: TRBJ2-6

DNA: TGTGCCACCAGCAGAGAAGCAGGGGCAAGTGAGCAGTTCTTC
CDR3: CATSREAGASEQFF
D: NA
size: NA
V: TRBV15
J: TRBJ2-1

DNA: TGCGCCAGCAGACCCACAGGGGCCACTGAAGCTTTCTTT
CDR3: CASRPTGATEAFF
D: TRBD1
size: once
V: TRBV5-1
J: TRBJ1-1

DNA: TGTGCCAGCCCACCCGAACAGGGAAATAGAGAGACCCAGTACTTC
CDR3: CASPPEQGNRETQYF
D: NA
size: once
V: TRBV7-9
J: TRBJ2-5

DNA: TGTGCCAGTTCCTTACTCGGACAGGGTGTTGAGCAGTTCTTC
CDR3: CASSLLGQGVEQFF
D: TRBD1
size: once
V: TRBV19
J: TRBJ2-1

DNA: TGTGCCAGCAGGGGCAGGGAATCCTACAATGAGCAGTTCTTC
CDR3: CASRGRESYNEQFF
D: NA
size: NA
V: TRBV6-5
J: TRBJ2-1

DNA: TGTGCTAGCAGCTTAGGTAGCGGGGGCTGGGAGACCCAGTACTTC
CDR3: CASSLGSGGWETQYF
D: TRBD2
size: NA
V: TRBV7-7
J: TRBJ2-5

DNA: TGTGCCAGCTCACCACAATCCACCGGGACAGACTATGGCTACACCTTC
CDR3: CASSPQSTGTDYGYTF
D: TRBD1
size: NA
V: TRBV18
J: TRBJ1-2

DNA: TGTGCCAGCTCTGGGGCGTCGGACAGGGGGAACTATGGCTACACCTTC
CDR3: CASSGASDRGNYGYTF
D: TRBD1
size: NA
V: TRBV18
J: TRBJ1-2

DNA: TGTGCCAGCAGCCAAGACAGGCCCCAGAACACCGGGGAGCTGTTTTTT
CDR3: CASSQDRPQNTGELFF
D: NA
size: NA
V: TRBV14
J: TRBJ2-2

DNA: TGTGCCAGCTCACGACTAGCGGGAGACGAGCAGTACTTC
CDR3: CASSRLAGDEQYF
D: TRBD2
size: NA
V: TRBV18
J: TRBJ2-7

DNA: TGTGCCAGCAGTTGGACAGGGACAGGGGTGGGGTATGGCTACACCTTC
CDR3: CASSWTGTGVGYGYTF
D: TRBD1
size: NA
V: TRBV6-5
J: TRBJ1-2

DNA: TGCAGCGTAGCAGGCCTCTCTGGGGCCAACGTCCTGACTTTC
CDR3: CSVAGLSGANVLTF
D: NA
size: NA
V: TRBV29-1
J: TRBJ2-6

DNA: TGTGCCAGCTCACCACGGAGCGGGAGATACAATGAGCAGTTCTTC
CDR3: CASSPRSGRYNEQFF
D: TRBD2
size: NA
V: TRBV18
J: TRBJ2-1

DNA: TGTGCCAGCAGGAGAGGCGGGGGGTCCTACGAGCAGTACTTC
CDR3: CASRRGGGSYEQYF
D: TRBD2
size: NA
V: TRBV6-5
J: TRBJ2-7

DNA: TGTGCCAGCAGCCAGCGGTGGGCGGACGAGACCCAGTACTTC
CDR3: CASSQRWADETQYF
D: NA
size: NA
V: TRBV11-1
J: TRBJ2-5

DNA: TGTGCCAGCAGTCAGGACATCGGCACAGATACGCAGTATTTT
CDR3: CASSQDIGTDTQYF
D: NA
size: NA
V: TRBV3-1/TRBV3-2
J: TRBJ2-3

DNA: TGTGCCAGCAGCTTCGGTGTCACGGGAGGGATTGTGGAGCAGTACTTC
CDR3: CASSFGVTGGIVEQYF
D: TRBD2
size: once
V: TRBV5-6
J: TRBJ2-7

DNA: TGTGCCAGCAGTACCCACCACCTTACAGGGGCCCAGCATTTT
CDR3: CASSTHHLTGAQHF
D: TRBD1
size: NA
V: TRBV6-6
J: TRBJ1-5

DNA: TGTGCCAGTAGTACCCGACAGGGAATCAATCAGCCCCAGCATTTT
CDR3: CASSTRQGINQPQHF
D: TRBD1
size: NA
V: TRBV19
J: TRBJ1-5

DNA: TGTGCCAGCAGCTTACAGGGCTACGAGCAGTACTTC
CDR3: CASSLQGYEQYF
D: NA
size: NA
V: TRBV7-9
J: TRBJ2-7

DNA: TGTGCCAGCAGCACTAGAGGAGCGGACAGGGCCTATGGCTACACCTTC
CDR3: CASSTRGADRAYGYTF
D: TRBD1
size: once
V: TRBV7-2
J: TRBJ1-2

DNA: TGTGCCAGTAGTCCTACGTGGATTAGCGGGAGAAGGTCCTACAATGAGCAGTTCTTC
CDR3: CASSPTWISGRRSYNEQFF
D: TRBD2
size: once
V: TRBV19
J: TRBJ2-1

DNA: TGTGCCAGCAGTGAGCGGGACGTTAACACCGGGGAGCTGTTTTTT
CDR3: CASSERDVNTGELFF
D: NA
size: NA
V: TRBV2
J: TRBJ2-2

DNA: TGTGCCAGCAGCGTTGGGACTAGGAGGGAGACCCAGTACTTC
CDR3: CASSVGTRRETQYF
D: TRBD2
size: NA
V: TRBV7-2
J: TRBJ2-5

DNA: TGTGCCAGTAGTGACTGGGACAGGGTCCGATATGGCTACACCTTC
CDR3: CASSDWDRVRYGYTF
D: TRBD1
size: NA
V: TRBV19
J: TRBJ1-2

DNA: TGTGCCAGCAGTTGGTCGGCACAGGGTCCGACTGAAGCTTTCTTT
CDR3: CASSWSAQGPTEAFF
D: NA
size: NA
V: TRBV27
J: TRBJ1-1

DNA: TGTGCCAGCAGCTGGACAGGGAGCAACAATGAGCAGTTCTTC
CDR3: CASSWTGSNNEQFF
D: TRBD1
size: NA
V: TRBV7-2
J: TRBJ2-1

DNA: TGTGCCAGCAGCGTAGCGGGTAGCACAGATACGCAGTATTTT
CDR3: CASSVAGSTDTQYF
D: NA
size: NA
V: TRBV9
J: TRBJ2-3

DNA: TGTGCCAGCAGGGACAGACCATATGGCTACACCTTC
CDR3: CASRDRPYGYTF
D: NA
size: NA
V: TRBV28
J: TRBJ1-2

DNA: TGTGCTAGTGGTTTGTCCAGGGGCAGTGCAGCCAACTACGAGCAGTACTTC
CDR3: CASGLSRGSAANYEQYF
D: NA
size: NA
V: TRBV12-5
J: TRBJ2-7

DNA: TGTGCCATTAGCGTAAATACGCAGTATTTT
CDR3: CAISVNTQYF
D: NA
size: NA
V: TRBV2
J: TRBJ2-3

DNA: TGTGCCAGCAGCTCTGGGACTAGCGGCTTAAATGAGCAGTTCTTC
CDR3: CASSSGTSGLNEQFF
D: TRBD2
size: NA
V: TRBV11-2
J: TRBJ2-1

DNA: TGTGCCAGCAGCTTAGGACTCCCCCTAGGAGCGGAGACCCAGTACTTC
CDR3: CASSLGLPLGAETQYF
D: NA
size: NA
V: TRBV7-2
J: TRBJ2-5

DNA: TGCGCCAGCAGCGTCACCCAAACAGTAGATACGCAGTATTTT
CDR3: CASSVTQTVDTQYF
D: NA
size: once
V: TRBV5-1
J: TRBJ2-3

DNA: TGTGCCAGCAGTCCGGACAGAAATTCACCCCTCCACTTT
CDR3: CASSPDRNSPLHF
D: NA
size: NA
V: TRBV6-4
J: TRBJ1-6

DNA: TGTGCCAGCAGCCCCTATCTCCGGGTCGCCTCCTACGAGCAGTACTTC
CDR3: CASSPYLRVASYEQYF
D: NA
size: NA
V: TRBV7-9
J: TRBJ2-7

DNA: TGTGCCAGCCGATGGGCAGGGTACACTGAAGCTTTCTTT
CDR3: CASRWAGYTEAFF
D: NA
size: NA
V: TRBV12-3/TRBV12-4
J: TRBJ1-1

DNA: TGTGCCAGCAGCGTAGGAAATGACGGGTACCAAGAGACCCAGTACTTC
CDR3: CASSVGNDGYQETQYF
D: NA
size: NA
V: TRBV9
J: TRBJ2-5